This T cell receptor beta chain was profiled in a study of cytomegalovirus exposure and HLA in healthy donors. Findings of the study overall: In a later analysis, CMV-associated beta chains were mostly HLA-associated, it appeared.

For this clone: The antigen remains unidentified.

This PCR relied on a set of 60 Vbeta primers and 13 Jbeta primers. Data came from immunoSEQ multiplex PCR; TCRdb stores just in-frame clones and leaves some out. This table has approximately 120,000 clones, more than 75% appearing once. The specimen sequenced was PBMCs. This clonotype was obtained from an older woman in good health and CMV-seropositive.

CDR3 sequence: CASRGTGGWTEAFF. The CDR3 DNA sequence: TGTGCCAGCAGGGGTACAGGGGGTTGGACTGAAGCTTTCTTT. The V and J genes are TRBV7-9 and TRBJ1-1; 8 nucleotides line up with TRBD1. CDR1 SEHNR and CDR2 FQNEAQ come from the germline V gene (reference sequence). The junction had 8 bases not matched to a gene; V was cut back by 6 bases and J by 5 bases. The CDR3 length is 14 residues.